Each of the 25 T cell receptor beta chains below was sequenced from the same sample in a study of blood T cell repertoires in COVID-19. Only in-frame clones appear in the TCRdb table, and some are missing; sequencing was by immunoSEQ multiplex PCR. The table records 200,000 to 250,000 clones, 75% to 85% of them present only once. Specimen: peripheral blood. Every receptor here comes from a man between 45 and 60 years old with active or convalescent COVID-19.

The J gene is TRBJ2-7, the V gene TRBV21-1; the tabulated D call, TRBD2, remains unverified against the DNA. TRBV21-1 is a recognized pseudogene. The CDR3 consists of 13 residues. This CDR3 reads CASSLEGGGEQYV. The CDR3 DNA reads TGTGCCAGCAGCCTAGAGGGAGGGGGCGAGCAGTACGTC.

The rearrangement links TRBV19 to TRBJ1-2, with 9 bases identical to TRBD1. This CDR3 spans 14 amino acids. The J segment lost 5 bases and the V segment lost 4 bases, leaving 5 bases of the junction unmatched. Looked up from germline, CDR1 is LNHDA and CDR2 is SQIVND (reference sequence). CDR3 protein: CASSTQGQGYGYTF. CDR3 coding DNA: TGTGCCAGTAGTACTCAAGGACAGGGGTATGGCTACACCTTC. The variable domain in full, with the rest retrieved from reference TRBV19 and TRBJ1-2, is DGGITQSPKYLFRKEGQNVTLSCEQNLNHDAMYWYRQDPGQGLRLIYYSQIVNDFQKGDIAEGYSVSREKKESFPLTVTSAQKNPTAFYLCASSTQGQGYGYTFGSGTRLTVV.

This clone has just one count. The chain links TRBV5-6 to TRBJ2-3; 9 positions match TRBD1. Unmatched junction bases numbered 4, after V lost 4 bases and J lost 4 bases. CDR3 size: 14 residues. Germline V gene sequence: CDR1 SGHDT, CDR2 YYEEEE. The CDR3 DNA sequence: TGTGCCAGCAGCAGATGGGACAGGGCAGATACGCAGTATTTT. It codes for CASSRWDRADTQYF.

The genes are TRBV5-6 and TRBJ1-4, with a tentative D call TRBD1 (5 bases). Trimming left V 3 bases short and J 6 bases short, with 18 bases between. The CDR3 runs to 16 residues. CDR1 is SGHDT, CDR2 YYEEEE, per germline. CDR3 DNA: TGTGCCAGCAGCTCCTCTCCGGGACTGCCAGATGAAAAACTGTTTTTT. This encodes CASSSSPGLPDEKLFF. Based on the CDR3 plus reference TRBV5-6 and TRBJ1-4, the full variable domain is DAGVTQSPTHLIKTRGQQVTLRCSPKSGHDTVSWYQQALGQGPQFIFQYYEEEERQRGNFPDRFSGHQFPNYSSELNVNALLLGDSALYLCASSSSPGLPDEKLFFGSGTQLSVL.

The V gene is TRBV29-1, the J gene TRBJ2-7, with 11 bases fitting TRBD2. This CDR3 has 16 amino acids. Germline CDR1 is SQVTM and CDR2 is ANQGSEA. The V and J ends lost 4 bases and 0 bases, in that order; junction bases with no gene match: 8. The chain's CDR3 is CSVVMGLADSSYEQYF. The CDR3 coding sequence is TGCAGCGTTGTCATGGGACTAGCGGATAGCTCCTACGAGCAGTACTTC.

The rearrangement links TRBV10-1 to TRBJ2-7; a possible D gene is TRBD2 (5 bases). The CDR3 runs to 15 residues. Trimming stripped 10 bases from V and 5 bases from J, with 24 bases between. The V gene's germline CDR1 is WNHNN and CDR2 SYGVQD (reference sequence). The CDR3 spells CATRVRGRTGHEQYV. DNA for the CDR3: TGCGCCACCCGCGTTAGAGGGCGGACGGGCCACGAGCAGTACGTC.

The J gene is TRBJ2-1, the V gene TRBV11-2; D is possibly TRBD1 (5 bases). The CDR3 covers 15 residues. V dropped 0 bases and J dropped 3 bases, with 9 bases sitting between them. From germline, CDR1 is SGHAT and CDR2 FQNNGV. DNA for the CDR3: TGTGCCAGCAGCTTAGAGGGGCTGGGCTACAATGAGCAGTTCTTC. This encodes CASSLEGLGYNEQFF. Looking up the rest from reference TRBV11-2 and TRBJ2-1 gives the full variable domain: EAGVAQSPRYKIIEKRQSVAFWCNPISGHATLYWYQQILGQGPKLLIQFQNNGVVDDSQLPKDRFSAERLKGVDSTLKIQPAKLEDSAVYLCASSLEGLGYNEQFFGPGTRLTVL.

V is TRBV7-2 and J is TRBJ1-4, with D unclear. The CDR3 consists of 14 residues. In germline, CDR1 is SGHTA, CDR2 FQGNSA. The germline V and J ends were trimmed by 1 base and 4 bases, with 7 bases remaining between them. The CDR3 nucleotides are TGTGCCAGCAGCTTAGGTCCCGGTAATGAAAAACTGTTTTTT. This encodes CASSLGPGNEKLFF.

The chain combines TRBV7-3 with TRBJ2-2; 8 nucleotides align to TRBD1. Germline loops: CDR1 SGHTA, CDR2 FQGTGA. V shed 3 bases, J shed 1 base, and the junction held 7 bases outside the gene matches. The CDR3 runs to 17 residues. CDR3 in amino acids: CASSFFPGTGNTGELFF. CDR3 nucleotides: TGTGCCAGCAGCTTTTTTCCGGGGACAGGGAACACCGGGGAGCTGTTTTTT. The full variable domain, its missing parts supplied by reference TRBV7-3 and TRBJ2-2, is GAGVSQTPSNKVTEKGKYVELRCDPISGHTALYWYRQSLGQGPEFLIYFQGTGAADDSGLPNDRFFAVRPEGSVSTLKIQRTERGDSAVYLCASSFFPGTGNTGELFFGEGSRLTVL.

CDR3 in amino acids: CASGLMTPNRGGTDTQYF. CDR3 coding DNA: TGTGCTAGTGGTTTGATGACCCCTAACCGGGGGGGCACAGATACGCAGTATTTT. This chain links TRBV12-5 with TRBJ2-3, with TRBD2 matching 7 bases. CDR3 length: 18 residues. CDR1 is LGHNT and CDR2 is FRNRAP in the germline V gene. Trimming at V came to 2 bases and at J to 1 base, leaving 12 bases not matched to a gene. The variable domain in full, with the rest retrieved from reference TRBV12-5 and TRBJ2-3, is DARVTQTPRHKVTEMGQEVTMRCQPILGHNTVFWYRQTMMQGLELLAYFRNRAPLDDSGMPKDRFSAEMPDATLATLKIQPSEPRDSAVYFCASGLMTPNRGGTDTQYFGPGTRLTVL.

The J gene is TRBJ2-1, the V gene TRBV18; 10 bases fit TRBD1. The V gene's germline CDR1 is KGHSH and CDR2 LQKENI. The CDR3 consists of 16 residues. The V gene end was trimmed by 0 bases and the J gene end by 7 bases; junction bases not matched to a gene: 6. The CDR3 is CASSPPTGGAGNEQFF. As DNA, the CDR3 is TGTGCCAGCTCACCACCGACAGGGGGCGCGGGGAATGAGCAGTTCTTC.

V usage is TRBV5-1 and J usage is TRBJ2-1, with D possibly TRBD1 on 5 matching bases. Trimming pared 0 bases from V and 3 bases from J, leaving 7 bases between. CDR1 is SGHRS, CDR2 YFSETQ, per germline. The CDR3 extends over 14 amino acids. The CDR3 spells CASSLEGLYNEQFF. CDR3 DNA sequence: TGCGCCAGCAGCTTGGAGGGGCTCTACAATGAGCAGTTCTTC.

This chain links TRBV5-1 with TRBJ1-1; the D is unclear. Trimming left V 4 bases short and J 5 bases short, with 15 bases between. The germline V gene has CDR1 SGHRS and CDR2 YFSETQ. The CDR3 totals 14 residues. CDR3 nucleotides: TGCGCCAGCAGCCCGACTGCCGGGGTAACTGAAGCTTTCTTT. The encoded protein is CASSPTAGVTEAFF. The full variable domain, its missing parts supplied by reference TRBV5-1 and TRBJ1-1, is KAGVTQTPRYLIKTRGQQVTLSCSPISGHRSVSWYQQTPGQGLQFLFEYFSETQRNKGNFPGRFSGRQFSNSRSEMNVSTLELGDSALYLCASSPTAGVTEAFFGQGTRLTVV.

The chain links TRBV6-5 to TRBJ1-6; the match to TRBD1 covers 7 bases. The V gene end was trimmed by 2 bases and the J gene end by 9 bases; junction bases not matched to a gene: 1. Germline V gene data show CDR1 as MNHEY and CDR2 as SVGAGI. The CDR3 is made up of 13 amino acids. CDR3 nucleotides: TGTGCCAGCAGTTACGACAGGGCTTCACCCCTCCACTTT. Its protein product is CASSYDRASPLHF.

The gene calls are TRBV6-5 and TRBJ1-4; 8 bases map to TRBD1. The CDR3 covers 14 residues. Germline V CDR1 and CDR2: MNHEY, SVGAGI. The ends lost 4 bases at V and 7 bases at J; junction bases unmatched: 5. CDR3 nucleotides: TGTGCCAGCAGTTCGACAGGGGTGGGTGAAAAACTGTTTTTT. Translated: CASSSTGVGEKLFF.

The V and J genes are TRBV7-9 and TRBJ1-1; possibly TRBD1 for D (5 bases). The germline gives CDR1 SEHNR, CDR2 FQNEAQ (reference sequence). The length of the CDR3 is 15 residues. V lost 0 bases and J 4 bases, leaving 12 bases between the germline ends. CDR3 DNA sequence: TGTGCCAGCAGCTTAGCCCGGGGGACGGCCACTGAAGCTTTCTTT. Amino acid sequence: CASSLARGTATEAFF.

The chain joins TRBV20-1 to TRBJ2-7, with TRBD1 as a possible D gene (5 bases). The CDR3 is made up of 11 amino acids. From germline, CDR1 is DFQATT and CDR2 SNEGSKA (reference sequence). V was cut by 3 bases and J by 9 bases, with 12 bases left in between. CDR3 nucleotide sequence: TGCAGTGCTAGGGCCTCAGGGCGGCAGTACTTC. Amino acid sequence: CSARASGRQYF.

The rearrangement links TRBV18 to TRBJ1-3; D remains unclear. The length of the CDR3 is 13 residues. CDR1 is KGHSH and CDR2 is LQKENI in the germline V gene. Trimming cost V 9 bases and J 0 bases, with 9 bases left between them. CDR3 loop: CASTQSSGNTIYF. The CDR3 DNA reads as TGTGCCAGTACACAGAGCTCTGGAAACACCATATATTTT.

The V call is TRBV6-2 or TRBV6-3, the J call TRBJ2-7, with a possible D match to TRBD2 (6 bases). This CDR3 region has 16 residues. Per the germline V gene, CDR1 is MNHEY and CDR2 is SVGEGT. V shed 0 bases and J shed 2 bases, with 14 bases lying between them. For the CDR3, the DNA is TGTGCCAGCAGTTACTCCGGGGAGGTCCCGACCTACGAGCAGTACGTC. Its protein product is CASSYSGEVPTYEQYV.

The chain employs TRBV5-1 and TRBJ2-6, with unresolved D. CDR1 SGHRS and CDR2 YFSETQ come from the germline V gene. This CDR3 has 14 residues. Trimming removed 0 bases from V and 3 bases from J, with 4 bases in between. The CDR3 DNA reads TGCGCCAGCAGCTTGGACAGTGGGGCCAACGTCCTGACTTTC. This encodes CASSLDSGANVLTF.

The gene calls are TRBV5-1 and TRBJ2-5, with 11 bases identical to TRBD2. V dropped 1 base and J dropped 4; count of bases not matched to a gene: 12. Germline V gives CDR1 SGHRS, CDR2 YFSETQ. The CDR3 length is 18 residues. This chain's CDR3 is CASSLRRGGLAAVETQYF. The CDR3 region has the DNA TGCGCCAGCAGCTTGAGGCGAGGGGGACTAGCGGCGGTAGAGACCCAGTACTTC.

This CDR3 reads CASSPNYRAGTEAFF. CDR3 bases: TGTGCCAGCTCACCTAACTACAGGGCCGGCACTGAAGCTTTCTTT. The genes are TRBV18 and TRBJ1-1, with D perhaps matching TRBD1 (6 bases). This CDR3 has 15 amino acids. Per germline, CDR1 KGHSH and CDR2 LQKENI. V lost 3 bases to trimming and J lost 4 bases, with 15 bases between them. The full variable domain, completed using reference TRBV18 and TRBJ1-1, is NAGVMQNPRHLVRRRGQEARLRCSPMKGHSHVYWYRQLPEEGLKFMVYLQKENIIDESGMPKERFSAEFPKEGPSILRIQQVVRGDSAAYFCASSPNYRAGTEAFFGQGTRLTVV.

This chain connects TRBV28 to TRBJ2-1; D is uncertain. The length of the CDR3 is 14 residues. Germline lookup yields CDR1 MDHEN and CDR2 SYDVKM. With 5 bases removed from V and 0 bases from J, the gap between germline ends came to 8 bases. For the CDR3, the DNA is TGTGCCAGCAGTGTGTATTCCTCCTACAATGAGCAGTTCTTC. Protein sequence: CASSVYSSYNEQFF.

The chain recombines TRBV12-3 or TRBV12-4 with TRBJ1-2, with unresolved D. V gave up 3 bases and J gave up 5 bases, with 7 bases separating them. This CDR3 has 12 amino acids. The CDR3 protein is CASSFSGYGYTF. Written as DNA, the CDR3 is TGTGCCAGCAGTTTCAGCGGGTATGGCTACACCTTC.

The J gene is TRBJ1-5, the V gene TRBV9; TRBD1 matches at 7 bases. After removal of 3 bases from V and 7 bases from J, the junction contained 7 bases not matched to a gene. The germline gives CDR1 SGDLS, CDR2 YYNGEE. CDR3 length: 14 residues. CDR3 sequence reads: CASSATGVGQPQHF. In DNA form, the CDR3 reads TGTGCCAGCAGCGCCACAGGGGTAGGGCAGCCCCAGCATTTT.